This T cell receptor (beta chain) originates from a study of blood T cell repertoires in COVID-19 (dated by TCRdb to about 2020). As for the study more broadly: The collaborator samples originated in the United States, Italy and Spain and spanned the acute and convalescent phases of COVID-19. A freely available public database, intended as a resource for researchers studying the immune response to SARS-CoV-2, is where the repertoires were released. The dataset comprised deeply sampled blood TCRbeta repertoires from subjects exposed to, actively infected with, or recovered from COVID-19. The samples were drawn from the first 160 participants of the ongoing ImmuneRACE study and from some 1,300 subjects provided by 6 global collaborators. The material from the prospective study consisted of cDNA or gDNA derived from T cells, B-cell-depleted T cells, or PBMCs. Where available, HLA class I and class II types were obtained from metadata supplied by the sample provider rather than from assay-based typing. Sample metadata almost always included a de-identified subject ID, COVID-19 status, age in years and sex.

TCRbeta CDR3 regions were amplified from genomic DNA using the immunoSEQ Assay, a bias-controlled multiplex PCR. The published analysis was carried out like this. The number of nucleated cells in each sample was estimated by amplification of reference gene primers within the assay. Sequence reads were collapsed and filtered to measure the absolute abundance of every unique TCRbeta CDR3 rearrangement. For each sample, productive Simpson clonality was calculated as the square root of Simpson's diversity index across productive rearrangements. TCRdb mirrors the immuneACCESS table, restricted to in-frame sequences. Some clones are absent from its copies; in checked studies, under half trace to an unresolved V gene, and the reason for the others is unknown. V, J and clone size reflect that table, while D and trimming were determined from the DNA. The sample has 380,000 or so clones on record, about 89% of them singletons. Of the sample, under 1.5% falls within the top ten clones.

Per the germline V gene, KGHSH is the CDR1 and LQKENI is the CDR2. The CDR3 has 15 amino acids, counting the end cysteine and phenylalanine. Only the CDR3 part of the read is kept: 45 bases, read in frame from the first base. For this chain, trimming is 3 bases at the V end and 4 bases at the J end, and the number of junction bases without a gene match is 3. Broad study findings and their caveats: Clinical and demographic metadata were provided uncurated, with the amount varying by source and participant.

On this clone itself: Its antigen is currently not known. Qualities for individual bases were not recorded, and no much larger clone is one base off.

Participants in the prospective study were aged roughly 18 to 100 years, lived in 24 United States geographic areas, and enrolled through a virtual design. In the prospective study, participants were assigned to cohorts based on the clinical history participants reported in a screening survey and a study questionnaire. For ImmuneRACE Cohort 3, a participant was defined as recovered based on two consecutive negative NP/OP PCR tests, clearance by a healthcare professional, or resolution of symptoms. Mobile phlebotomists in the prospective study collected whole blood, serum and a nasopharyngeal or oropharyngeal swab from every participant. Prospective study participants could optionally give additional blood draws and questionnaires over a roughly two-month period. Before DNA extraction, prospective study blood samples were shipped either frozen or at room temperature.

The chain employs TRBV18 and TRBJ1-4; TRBD1 agrees with 9 junctional bases. Sequencing used PBMCs or T cells enriched from blood (not recorded which). The sequence was obtained from a man younger than 45 who had recovered from COVID-19. The CDR3 is CASSPDRGGNEKLFF. The DNA sequence is as follows: TGTGCCAGCTCACCGGACAGGGGAGGTAATGAAAAACTGTTTTTT.